This entry features one T cell receptor beta chain sequence. Its target is unknown. This CDR3 region has 16 residues. Trimming pared 2 bases from V and 4 bases from J, leaving 14 bases between. The V gene's germline CDR1 is MDHEN and CDR2 SYDVKM. Several immunoSEQ plates held equal portions of the genomic DNA taken from each subset. Study processing details: Junction-only sequences without quality scores were provided by ImmunoSEQ, so filtering was different. Sequenced by immunoSEQ multiplex PCR; TCRdb stores in-frame clones only, minus some. V and J calls and clone size come straight from that table; D and trimming were deduced from the DNA. The table includes some 630,000 clones, 72% detected once. The data stem from a study of shared clonotypes between healthy human individuals. The wider study: Per donor, three plates held CD4 naive cells, three held CD4 memory, two held CD8 naive and one held CD8 memory.

Study findings and constraints: Estimated richness values were generally larger in naive subsets than in memory subsets.

The specimen was memory CD4+ T cells sorted from blood. Noted subset: CD45RA-negative fraction. J is TRBJ2-2 and V is TRBV28; D may be TRBD1 (8 bases). The origin of this receptor is a woman aged 25 to 39 in good health. CDR3 protein: CASSLGQGGGTGELFF. CDR3 nucleotides: TGTGCCAGCAGTTTAGGACAGGGCGGGGGCACCGGGGAGCTGTTTTTT.